The 25 T cell receptor beta chains below come from one sample, sequenced in a study of control samples from healthy donors and cancer patients. The protocol was immunoSEQ multiplex PCR, while the TCRdb copy is restricted to in-frame clones and leaves out a portion. The data hold tens of thousands of clones, with 80% to 90% observed a single time. Sequencing input: PBMCs. Every receptor here comes from a woman in her fifties or sixties with lung cancer.

V gene TRBV2 combines with J gene TRBJ2-7; D uncertain. Germline V lookup: CDR1 SNHLY, CDR2 FYNNEI. The CDR3 extends over 10 amino acids. V was shortened by 11 bases and J by 5 bases, with 10 bases between the two germline ends. The CDR3 DNA reads TGTGCCTCAACTCGTCACGAGCAGTACTTC. Protein product: CASTRHEQYF.

The V call is TRBV24-1, the J call TRBJ1-5; 7 bases fit TRBD1. V lost 0 bases, J lost 0 bases, and 10 bases stayed unmatched. The CDR3 length is 19 residues. Germline CDR1 KGHDR, CDR2 SFDVKD. CDR3 residues: CATSDLLDRQGLSNQPQHF. The CDR3 DNA reads as TGTGCCACCAGTGATTTGCTCGACCGACAGGGCCTTAGCAATCAGCCCCAGCATTTT.

CDR3 amino acids: CASSEAAGGGNSPLHF. CDR3 coding DNA: TGTGCCAGCAGTGAAGCGGCAGGGGGAGGTAATTCACCCCTCCACTTT. V and J are TRBV6-1 and TRBJ1-6; 7 bases are shared with TRBD1. With V trimmed by 0 bases and J by 6 bases, 5 bases remained unmatched. The CDR3 extends over 16 amino acids. CDR1 and CDR2 (germline): MNHNS, SASEGT.

This clone was seen only a few times. The chain joins TRBV19 to TRBJ1-2, with TRBD1 matching 7 bases. Germline V gene sequence: CDR1 LNHDA, CDR2 SQIVND (reference sequence). Unmatched junction bases numbered 16, after V lost 7 bases and J lost 2 bases. CDR3 size: 17 residues. The CDR3: CASTLGYDRVFNYGYTF. The CDR3 nucleotides read TGTGCCAGTACCCTGGGATATGACAGGGTTTTCAACTATGGCTACACCTTC.

The V call is TRBV4-1, the J call TRBJ1-4; weak D call: TRBD1 (6 bases). This CDR3 has 15 amino acids. V lost 10 bases to trimming and J lost 4 bases, with 19 bases between them. The germline V gene encodes CDR1 MGHRA and CDR2 YSYEKL. The CDR3 region is CATSYRTDYNEKLFF. DNA for the CDR3: TGCGCCACCTCCTATAGGACAGACTATAATGAAAAACTGTTTTTT.

The rearrangement joins TRBV2 to TRBJ1-6; no clear D. The CDR3 extends over 12 amino acids. With 6 bases removed from V and 7 bases from J, the gap between germline ends came to 7 bases. The germline V gene encodes CDR1 SNHLY and CDR2 FYNNEI. CDR3 amino acids: CASSYENSPLHF. In nucleotides, the CDR3 is TGTGCCAGCAGCTATGAGAATTCACCCCTCCACTTT. The variable domain in full, completed from reference TRBV2 and TRBJ1-6, reads EPEVTQTPSHQVTQMGQEVILRCVPISNHLYFYWYRQILGQKVEFLVSFYNNEISEKSEIFDDQFSVERPDGSNFTLKIRSTKLEDSAMYFCASSYENSPLHFGNGTRLTVT.

This clone has a single count. The chain uses TRBV5-8 and TRBJ1-5; no clear D. The germline V gene encodes CDR1 SGHTS and CDR2 YDEGEE. The CDR3 is 17 residues long. V lost 0 bases and J 3 bases, leaving 16 bases between the germline ends. The CDR3 reads CASSLDSGIRNNQPQHF. The CDR3 nucleotides are TGTGCCAGCAGCTTGGATTCAGGTATCAGGAACAATCAGCCCCAGCATTTT.

This chain joins TRBV10-2 and TRBJ1-6; D is undetermined. Germline V gene data show CDR1 as WSHSY and CDR2 as SAAADI. The length of the CDR3 is 14 residues. V was cut by 6 bases and J by 8 bases, with 14 bases left in between. DNA for the CDR3: TGCGCCAGCAGCCTGGGCCCGGCGGATTCACCCCTCCACTTT. Amino acid sequence: CASSLGPADSPLHF.

V gene TRBV27 combines with J gene TRBJ1-5; D is perhaps TRBD1 (5 bases). The germline gives CDR1 MNHEY, CDR2 SMNVEV (reference sequence). Trimming removed 3 bases at V and 5 bases at J, with 11 bases between. The CDR3 runs to 14 residues. The CDR3 DNA reads TGTGCCAGCAGTTTTCGTAGGGACGATCAGCCCCAGCATTTT. Translation gives CASSFRRDDQPQHF.

The gene calls are TRBV18 and TRBJ2-2; no reliable D call. Germline assignment: CDR1 KGHSH and CDR2 LQKENI. Trimming pared 0 bases from V and 4 bases from J, leaving 6 bases between. The CDR3 has 14 amino acids. Here the CDR3 DNA reads TGTGCCAGCTCACCACCGAGCCCCACCGGGGAGCTGTTTTTT. Its translation: CASSPPSPTGELFF.

The chain links TRBV5-5 to TRBJ2-2; D is ambiguous. Germline CDR1 and CDR2: SGHKS and YYEKEE (reference sequence). With 0 bases removed from V and 4 bases from J, the gap between germline ends came to 10 bases. The CDR3 is 15 amino acids. CDR3 nucleotides: TGTGCCAGCAGCTTGGTGGGGTTTAGCACCGGGGAGCTGTTTTTT. Its protein product is CASSLVGFSTGELFF. Combining the CDR3 with reference TRBV5-5 and TRBJ2-2 gives the whole variable domain DAGVTQSPTHLIKTRGQQVTLRCSPISGHKSVSWYQQVLGQGPQFIFQYYEKEERGRGNFPDRFSARQFPNYSSELNVNALLLGDSALYLCASSLVGFSTGELFFGEGSRLTVL.

This clone was picked up a small number of times. The chain recombines TRBV28 with TRBJ2-2, with D perhaps matching TRBD1 (6 bases). Trimming removed 2 bases at V and 2 bases at J, with 9 bases between. CDR3 length equals 15 residues. CDR1 and CDR2 (germline): MDHEN, SYDVKM. CDR3 sequence (DNA): TGTGCCAGCAGTTTAGGGGGACACAACACCGGGGAGCTGTTTTTT. Translation gives CASSLGGHNTGELFF.

V usage is TRBV18 and J usage is TRBJ2-7, with D unresolved. Trimming shortened V by 3 bases and J by 2 bases, and 5 bases separated the two germline ends. The CDR3 length is 12 residues. CDR1 and CDR2 (germline): KGHSH, LQKENI. The CDR3 loop is CASSPQTYEQYF. The CDR3 DNA follows: TGTGCCAGCTCACCCCAGACCTACGAGCAGTACTTC. The full variable domain, with the rest looked up from reference TRBV18 and TRBJ2-7, is NAGVMQNPRHLVRRRGQEARLRCSPMKGHSHVYWYRQLPEEGLKFMVYLQKENIIDESGMPKERFSAEFPKEGPSILRIQQVVRGDSAAYFCASSPQTYEQYFGPGTRLTVT.

This chain uses TRBV3-1 (or the pseudogene TRBV3-2) with TRBJ1-1, with D perhaps TRBD1 (5 bases). Germline CDR1 is LGHDT and CDR2 is YNNKEL (reference sequence). The ends were cut back, 4 bases at V and 5 bases at J, with 20 bases in the middle. The CDR3 extends over 16 amino acids. CDR3 DNA sequence: TGTGCCAGCAGCCCACAAGGGGCCCGGAGAGGTACTGAAGCTTTCTTT. It is translated as CASSPQGARRGTEAFF.

In its sample, this clone was seen a few times. The chain couples TRBV27 to TRBJ1-5; 7 positions match TRBD1. V gave up 6 bases and J gave up 6 bases; unmatched junction bases: 17. Per germline, CDR1 MNHEY and CDR2 SMNVEV (reference sequence). CDR3 length: 17 residues. The CDR3 loop is CASSLSPTGWDFQPQHF. CDR3 coding DNA: TGTGCCAGCAGCCTATCGCCGACAGGGTGGGATTTTCAGCCCCAGCATTTT.

The V gene is TRBV5-1, the J gene TRBJ1-1, with 8 bases aligning to TRBD1. CDR1 SGHRS and CDR2 YFSETQ come from the germline V gene. V was pared by 6 bases and J by 3 bases, with 4 bases of the junction left unmatched. The CDR3 totals 13 residues. The CDR3 is CASNPDRDTEAFF. The CDR3, as DNA: TGCGCCAGCAACCCGGACAGGGACACTGAAGCTTTCTTT.

This clone has a handful of counts. The chain is built from TRBV27 and TRBJ1-2; D is perhaps TRBD1 (5 bases). Trimming shortened V by 2 bases and J by 2 bases, and 15 bases separated the two germline ends. Germline V gives CDR1 MNHEY, CDR2 SMNVEV (reference sequence). The length of the CDR3 is 16 residues. In nucleotides, the CDR3 is TGTGCCAGCAGTTTAATGGGGCCGGGGCCAAACTATGGCTACACCTTC. Its translation: CASSLMGPGPNYGYTF.

The chain has TRBV4-1 and TRBJ2-1; 9 positions match TRBD1. The CDR3 has 15 residues. Germline lookup yields CDR1 MGHRA and CDR2 YSYEKL. V was clipped by 5 bases and J by 1 base; unmatched bases: 3. The CDR3 is CASSDRGDSYNEQFF. The CDR3 coding sequence is TGCGCCAGCAGCGACAGGGGGGATTCCTACAATGAGCAGTTCTTC.

The chain joins TRBV29-1 to TRBJ2-3, with D unclear. Trimming took off 6 bases at V and 6 bases at J, with 13 bases between the two ends. The CDR3 is made up of 12 amino acids. Germline lookup yields CDR1 SQVTM and CDR2 ANQGSEA. CDR3 in DNA: TGCAGCGTGATGTCCGGTGGCGATACGCAGTATTTT. It translates to CSVMSGGDTQYF.

The genes are TRBV6-6 and TRBJ2-1, with 7 bases that match TRBD2. Germline V lookup: CDR1 MNHNY, CDR2 SVGAGI (reference sequence). The CDR3 covers 15 residues. Germline trimming cut 2 bases from V and 4 bases from J; bases unmatched to any gene: 5. For the CDR3, the DNA is TGTGCCAGCAGTTACGGCGGGAGCGATTACAATGAGCAGTTCTTC. The encoded protein is CASSYGGSDYNEQFF.

The chain has TRBV5-1 and TRBJ1-3; 7 nucleotides agree with TRBD1. This CDR3 has 16 amino acids. Germline assignment: CDR1 SGHRS and CDR2 YFSETQ. V shed 4 bases, J shed 0 bases, and the junction held 7 bases outside the gene matches. The CDR3, as DNA: TGCGCCAGCAGCCTACAGGGGCAGATCTCTGGAAACACCATATATTTT. The encoded protein is CASSLQGQISGNTIYF.

CDR3 amino acids: CASSQGSRGAYEQYF. The CDR3 coding sequence is TGTGCCAGCAGCCAGGGTTCGAGGGGGGCCTACGAGCAGTACTTC. This chain connects TRBV3-1 (or the pseudogene TRBV3-2) to TRBJ2-7; the D call may be TRBD1 or TRBD2 (6 bases each). Between the trimmed V and J ends, which lost 3 bases and 2 bases, there was a span of 14 bases. CDR1 is LGHDT, CDR2 YNNKEL, per germline (reference sequence). CDR3 length: 15 amino acids.

The rearrangement uses TRBV3-1 (or the pseudogene TRBV3-2) and TRBJ2-7; no clear D. The V end lost 2 bases, the J end lost 3 bases, and 5 bases lay between the germline ends. Germline V gene data show CDR1 as LGHDT and CDR2 as YNNKEL (reference sequence). The CDR3 extends over 12 amino acids. The CDR3 protein is CASSQPGYEQYF. The CDR3, as DNA: TGTGCCAGCAGCCAACCTGGCTACGAGCAGTACTTC.

The chain carries TRBV21-1 and TRBJ2-1; the table's D call TRBD2 went unverified against the DNA. TRBV21-1 corresponds to a pseudogene. The CDR3 is made up of 15 amino acids. CDR3 DNA sequence: TGTGCCAGCAACCCTAGCGGTATTTCCTACAATGAGCAGTTCTTC. Translating it yields CASNPSGISYNEQFF.

V and J are TRBV19 and TRBJ2-7, with D unclear. V lost 4 bases and J lost 2, with 12 bases in between. Germline CDR1 reads LNHDA; CDR2 reads SQIVND (reference sequence). This CDR3 contains 14 residues. CDR3 protein: CASSNPGSTYEQYF. The CDR3 DNA reads TGTGCCAGTAGTAATCCGGGCAGCACCTACGAGCAGTACTTC.